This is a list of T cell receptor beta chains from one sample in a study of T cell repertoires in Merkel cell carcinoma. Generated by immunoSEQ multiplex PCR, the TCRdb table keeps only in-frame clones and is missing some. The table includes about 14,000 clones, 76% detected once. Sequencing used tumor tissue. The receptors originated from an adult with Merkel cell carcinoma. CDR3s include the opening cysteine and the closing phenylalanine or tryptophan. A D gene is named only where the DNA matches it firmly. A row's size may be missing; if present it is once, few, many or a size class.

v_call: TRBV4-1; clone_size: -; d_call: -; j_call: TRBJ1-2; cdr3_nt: TGCGCCAGCAGCCAAGACCAGGGAACCTATGGCTACACCTTC; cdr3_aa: CASSQDQGTYGYTF
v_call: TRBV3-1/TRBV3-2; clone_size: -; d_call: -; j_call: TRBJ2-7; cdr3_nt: TGTGCCAGCAGCCACTCCGGAGACGAGCAGTACTTC; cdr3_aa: CASSHSGDEQYF
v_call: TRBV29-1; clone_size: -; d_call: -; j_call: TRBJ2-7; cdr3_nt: TGCAGCGTTATTCCGTGGGCAGCTTTGGCCTACGAGCAGTACTTC; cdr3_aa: CSVIPWAALAYEQYF
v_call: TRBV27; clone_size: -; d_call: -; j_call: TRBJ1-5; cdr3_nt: TGTGCCAGCAGTTTCCCTGCCGGGGAGAATCAGCCCCAGCATTTT; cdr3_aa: CASSFPAGENQPQHF
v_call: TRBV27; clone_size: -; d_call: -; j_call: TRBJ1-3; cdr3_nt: TGTGCCAGCAGTTCCGACTCAGGGTCAGGAAACACCATATATTTT; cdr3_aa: CASSSDSGSGNTIYF
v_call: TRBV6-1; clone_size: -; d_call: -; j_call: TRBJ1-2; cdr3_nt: TGTGCCAGCAGTGAAAATGTGGGGGGCTACACCTTC; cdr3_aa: CASSENVGGYTF
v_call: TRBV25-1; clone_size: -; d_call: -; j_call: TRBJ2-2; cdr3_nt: TGTGCCAGCAGTGTCCTAGGGGAGACCGGGGAGCTGTTTTTT; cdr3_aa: CASSVLGETGELFF
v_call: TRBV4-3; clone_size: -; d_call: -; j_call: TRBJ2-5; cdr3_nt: TGCGCCAGCAGCCAAGGGTACCTCCAATTCGAGACCCAGTACTTC; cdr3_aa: CASSQGYLQFETQYF
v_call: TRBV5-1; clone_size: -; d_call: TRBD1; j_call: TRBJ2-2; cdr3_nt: TGCGCCAGCAGCACGACAGGGGGCTCCGCGGTATGGTGGAATACCGGGGAGCTGTTTTTT; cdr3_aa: CASSTTGGSAVWWNTGELFF
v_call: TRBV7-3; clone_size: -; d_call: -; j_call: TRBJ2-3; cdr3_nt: TGTGCCAGCAGCTTATTCCAGGGCCGGCATACGCAGTATTTT; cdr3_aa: CASSLFQGRHTQYF
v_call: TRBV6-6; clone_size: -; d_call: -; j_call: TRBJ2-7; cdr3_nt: TGTGCCAGCAGTTACGGTCCCAGAGTCTACGAGCAGTACTTC; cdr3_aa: CASSYGPRVYEQYF
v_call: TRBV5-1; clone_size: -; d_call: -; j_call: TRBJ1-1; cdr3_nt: TGCGCCAGCAGCTTGGGAGGGGACACTGAAGCTTTCTTT; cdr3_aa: CASSLGGDTEAFF
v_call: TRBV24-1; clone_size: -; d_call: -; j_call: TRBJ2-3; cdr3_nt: TGTGCCACCAGTGATTTGTCGAACACAGATACGCAGTATTTT; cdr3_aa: CATSDLSNTDTQYF
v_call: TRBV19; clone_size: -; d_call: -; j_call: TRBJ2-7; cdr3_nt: TGTGCCAGTAGTATGTCCCAACAGGGTCACTACGAGCAGTACTTC; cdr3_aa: CASSMSQQGHYEQYF
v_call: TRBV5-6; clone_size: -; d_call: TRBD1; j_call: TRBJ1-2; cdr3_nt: TGTGCCAGCAGAAAGACAGGGCGGGACTATGGCTACACCTTC; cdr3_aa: CASRKTGRDYGYTF
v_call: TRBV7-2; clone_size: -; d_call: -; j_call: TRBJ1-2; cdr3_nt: TGTGCCAGCAGCTTACGGATGAACTATGGCTACACCTTC; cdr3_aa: CASSLRMNYGYTF
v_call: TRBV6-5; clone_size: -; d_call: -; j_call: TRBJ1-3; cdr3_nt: TGTGCCAGCAGTTACGATGGCGGGAAAGGGGGCACCATATATTTT; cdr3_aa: CASSYDGGKGGTIYF
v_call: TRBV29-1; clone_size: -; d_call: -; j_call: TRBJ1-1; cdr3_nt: TGCAGCGGCCTGAACACTGAAGCTTTCTTT; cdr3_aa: CSGLNTEAFF
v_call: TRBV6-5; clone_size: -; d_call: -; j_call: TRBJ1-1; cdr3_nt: TGTGCCAGCCTAGGCTCCACTGAAGCTTTCTTT; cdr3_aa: CASLGSTEAFF
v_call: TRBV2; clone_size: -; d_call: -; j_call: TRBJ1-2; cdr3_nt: TGTGCCAGCAGCGCGGGGTTGGGCTACACCTTC; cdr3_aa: CASSAGLGYTF
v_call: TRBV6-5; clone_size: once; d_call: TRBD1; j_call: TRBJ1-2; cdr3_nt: TGTGCCAGCAGTAAAACTCCTTACAGGGGTTCCGGCTACACCTTC; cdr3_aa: CASSKTPYRGSGYTF
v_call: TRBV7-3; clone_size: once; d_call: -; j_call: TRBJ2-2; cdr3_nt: TGTGCCAGCAGCTTAACGACAGGGAACACCGGGGAGCTGTTTTTT; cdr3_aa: CASSLTTGNTGELFF
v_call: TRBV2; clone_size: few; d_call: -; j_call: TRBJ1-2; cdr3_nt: TGTGCCAGCAGTGAATGGGCAGATTATGGCTACACCTTC; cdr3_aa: CASSEWADYGYTF
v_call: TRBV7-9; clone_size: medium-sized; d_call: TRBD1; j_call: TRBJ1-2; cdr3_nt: TGTGCCAGCAGCCCGCAGGGTACAGGGGGCATGGGCTACACCTTC; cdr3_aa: CASSPQGTGGMGYTF
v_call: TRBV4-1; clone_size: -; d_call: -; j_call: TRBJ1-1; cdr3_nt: TGCGCCAGCAGCCAAGTTGCAGGGGAGCAAGCTTTCTTT; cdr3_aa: CASSQVAGEQAFF
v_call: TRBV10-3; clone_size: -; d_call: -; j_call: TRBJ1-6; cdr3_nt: TGTGCCACCAGGACCGCTCTGGGTTCACCCCTCCACTTT; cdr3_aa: CATRTALGSPLHF
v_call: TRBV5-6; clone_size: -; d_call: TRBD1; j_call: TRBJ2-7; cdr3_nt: TGTGCCAGCGGTTACCGACAGGGGGCGCGAGAGCAGTACTTC; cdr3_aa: CASGYRQGAREQYF
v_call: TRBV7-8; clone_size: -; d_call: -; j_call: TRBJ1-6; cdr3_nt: TGTGCCAGCAGCTTGGGATTGAAGAGCTCCTATAATTCACCCCTCCACTTT; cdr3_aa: CASSLGLKSSYNSPLHF